The sequence of this TCR beta chain was determined in a study of T cell changes during pregnancy in multiple sclerosis. CDR3 size: 13 residues. Germline values: CDR1 KGHSH, CDR2 LQKENI. J gave up 8 bases and V 2 bases, and 5 bases lay outside the gene matches. TCRdb's table, derived via immunoSEQ multiplex PCR, lists solely in-frame clones and lacks some. The sample includes about 88,000 clones, more than 85% of them seen just once. The chain combines TRBV18 with TRBJ1-2; TRBD1 matches at 7 bases. The sequence came from a female donor with multiple sclerosis, enrolled in a pregnancy study. The material sequenced was peripheral blood, taken in the first trimester of pregnancy. For the CDR3, the DNA is TGTGCCAGCTCACCAGGACAGGTTGAAGGCTACACCTTC. This encodes CASSPGQVEGYTF. The variable domain in full, completed from reference TRBV18 and TRBJ1-2, reads NAGVMQNPRHLVRRRGQEARLRCSPMKGHSHVYWYRQLPEEGLKFMVYLQKENIIDESGMPKERFSAEFPKEGPSILRIQQVVRGDSAAYFCASSPGQVEGYTFGSGTRLTVV.